The next 11 T cell receptor beta chains were all read from a single sample in a study of cytomegalovirus exposure and HLA in healthy donors. The PCR was carried out with 60 Vbeta primers and 13 Jbeta primers. Profiled with immunoSEQ multiplex PCR; TCRdb holds only in-frame clones, not every one. The sample carries roughly 190,000 clones, roughly 82% recorded once. The sample taken for sequencing was PBMCs. The source is a woman in her forties or fifties in good health and CMV-seropositive.

The chain is built from TRBV27 and TRBJ2-1; TRBD2 agrees at 13 bases. The junction had 10 bases not matched to a gene; V was cut back by 4 bases and J by 4 bases. Germline assignment: CDR1 MNHEY and CDR2 SMNVEV (reference sequence). This CDR3 comprises 18 residues. The CDR3 is CASSSTTSGGLGYNEQFF. The CDR3 DNA follows: TGTGCCAGCAGTTCTACGACTAGCGGGGGGCTCGGTTACAATGAGCAGTTCTTC.

CDR3 in amino acids: CASSTGQALNTEAFF. In DNA, the CDR3 is TGTGCCAGCAGCACGGGACAGGCCCTGAACACTGAAGCTTTCTTT. V is TRBV11-2 and J is TRBJ1-1, with TRBD1 matching 8 bases. The CDR3 extends over 15 amino acids. The V segment lost 5 bases and the J segment 0 bases; nucleotides outside the gene matches: 5. The germline V gene encodes CDR1 SGHAT and CDR2 FQNNGV.

The CDR3 spells CASNNRPGILSGNTIYF. CDR3 DNA sequence: TGTGCCAGCAACAATAGACCCGGGATCCTCTCTGGAAACACCATATATTTT. The genes are TRBV11-2 and TRBJ1-3; D is uncertain. This CDR3 has 17 amino acids. V lost 7 bases to trimming and J lost 0 bases, with 19 bases between them. Germline-derived CDR1 and CDR2 are SGHAT and FQNNGV. Combining the CDR3 with reference TRBV11-2 and TRBJ1-3 gives the whole variable domain EAGVAQSPRYKIIEKRQSVAFWCNPISGHATLYWYQQILGQGPKLLIQFQNNGVVDDSQLPKDRFSAERLKGVDSTLKIQPAKLEDSAVYLCASNNRPGILSGNTIYFGEGSWLTVV.

The chain links TRBV28 to TRBJ1-5; the D gene is possibly TRBD1 (6 bases). Trimming took off 8 bases at V and 0 bases at J, with 20 bases between the two ends. Germline V gene data show CDR1 as MDHEN and CDR2 as SYDVKM. The CDR3 runs 17 residues. CDR3: CASAPKRGGPSNQPQHF. CDR3 nucleotide sequence: TGTGCCAGCGCCCCCAAGCGCGGGGGCCCTAGCAATCAGCCCCAGCATTTT.

The CDR3 is CASSSLAGTGYEQYF. CDR3 sequence (DNA): TGTGCCAGCAGTTCTCTAGCGGGGACTGGGTACGAGCAGTACTTC. This chain links TRBV28 with TRBJ2-7, with 9 nucleotides matching TRBD2. The CDR3 sequence is 15 residues long. CDR1 is MDHEN and CDR2 is SYDVKM in the germline V gene. V was clipped by 4 bases and J by 4 bases; unmatched bases: 8.

This chain joins TRBV9 and TRBJ1-6, with D perhaps matching TRBD1 (5 bases). Per the germline V gene, CDR1 is SGDLS and CDR2 is YYNGEE. The CDR3 consists of 15 residues. Trimming stripped 4 bases from V and 8 bases from J, with 16 bases between. The CDR3 DNA is TGTGCCAGCAGCCCCTTGCCAGGGTTGGATTCACCCCTCCACTTT. Protein product: CASSPLPGLDSPLHF.

The chain joins TRBV15 to TRBJ1-3; no definite D call. V lost 4 bases to trimming and J lost 3 bases, with 7 bases between them. This CDR3 has 13 amino acids. Germline CDR1 and CDR2: LNHNV and YYDKDF (reference sequence). CDR3: CATSTENGNTIYF. DNA of the CDR3: TGTGCCACCAGCACTGAGAATGGAAACACCATATATTTT.

The chain links TRBV7-6 to TRBJ1-1; the D is unclear. Looked up from germline, CDR1 is SGHVS and CDR2 is FNYEAQ. The germline V and J ends were trimmed by 5 bases and 0 bases, with 7 bases remaining between them. This CDR3 spans 13 amino acids. The CDR3: CASSPGLNTEAFF. CDR3 sequence (DNA): TGTGCCAGCAGCCCGGGTTTGAACACTGAAGCTTTCTTT.

This clone was seen a handful of times. The genes are TRBV2 and TRBJ1-5; maybe TRBD1 (5 bases). CDR3 length equals 15 residues. V gave up 1 base and J gave up 2 bases, with 9 bases separating them. Germline CDR1 SNHLY, CDR2 FYNNEI. Here the CDR3 DNA reads TGTGCCAGCAGTGAAGACACAGGAGGCAATCAGCCCCAGCATTTT. It yields the protein CASSEDTGGNQPQHF.

The chain combines TRBV4-2 with TRBJ2-3; no reliable D call. This CDR3 has 13 amino acids. CDR1 and CDR2 from the germline V gene are LGHNA and YNFKEQ. The ends were cut back, 1 base at V and 4 bases at J, with 6 bases in the middle. CDR3 nucleotide sequence: TGTGCCAGCAGCCAAGGAGGTCCAGATACGCAGTATTTT. It codes for CASSQGGPDTQYF.

The J gene is TRBJ2-1, the V gene TRBV1; the tabulated D call, TRBD2, remains unverified against the DNA. TRBV1 is reported as a pseudogene. The CDR3 contains 20 residues. CDR3 protein: CTSSQDSPSGKRGGEDEQFF. The CDR3 coding sequence is TGCACCAGCAGCCAAGATAGCCCTTCGGGGAAGCGGGGGGGCGAGGATGAGCAGTTCTTC.